Below, 2 T cell receptor beta chains from the same sample are listed, as sequenced in a study of spatial heterogeneity in lung cancer. TCRdb reprocessed the 5' RACE reads via MiXCR and lists one record per CDR3 protein. The top ten clones hold approximately 60% of a sample with 40,000 to 45,000 distinct CDR3 sequences, about 13% of them seen once. Regarding time point: sample taken at primary tumor resection. The starting material was PBMCs, obtained at surgery. The source is a male donor with early-stage non-small cell lung cancer.

This clonotype was seen at least ten times. DNA for the CDR3: TGTGCCAGCAGCGTAGGCAGCGGGGATACGCAGTATTTT. Translation gives CASSVGSGDTQYF. The V gene is TRBV9, the J gene TRBJ2-3; the D gene is possibly TRBD2 (6 bases). V lost 0 bases, J lost 6 bases, and 8 bases lay in between. The CDR3 has 13 amino acids. Germline-derived CDR1 and CDR2 are SGDLS and YYNGEE.

This clonotype showed up many times. The chain combines TRBV29-1 with TRBJ1-1; D gene uncertain. The ends were cut back, 7 bases at V and 0 bases at J, with 12 bases in the middle. The CDR3 sequence is 13 residues long. Germline V CDR1 and CDR2: SQVTM, ANQGSEA. The DNA of the CDR3 is TGCAGCGGGCGCCGGAGGCTGAACACTGAAGCTTTCTTT. Translating it yields CSGRRRLNTEAFF.